The rows below give T cell receptor beta chains drawn from one sample of a study of cytomegalovirus exposure and HLA in healthy donors. Profiled with immunoSEQ multiplex PCR; TCRdb holds only in-frame clones, not every one. In the table there are under 200,000 clones, 82% of which are singletons. Source material: PBMCs. These receptors all come from a male donor in good health and CMV-seronegative. CDR3s include the opening cysteine and the closing phenylalanine or tryptophan. The order of the fields is D gene, V gene, J gene, clone size, CDR3 DNA, CDR3 protein. The D gene is left open where the match is weak. Size is omitted from some rows. Given values are once, few, many or a class for expanded clones.

-	TRBV5-4	TRBJ2-3	-	TGTGCCAGCAGCCGCGGGTGGGGCACAGATACGCAGTATTTT	CASSRGWGTDTQYF
-	TRBV2	TRBJ1-1	-	TGTGCCAGCGGGGAACAGGGCCCGAACACTGAAGCTTTCTTT	CASGEQGPNTEAFF
TRBD1	TRBV6-1	TRBJ1-4	-	TGTGCCAGCAGCGCTGACAGGGGGGGGTTTGAAAAACTGTTTTTT	CASSADRGGFEKLFF
TRBD2	TRBV28	TRBJ2-3	few	TGTGCCAGCACTCCCGGGCGGGAGGGCCAGACAGATACGCAGTATTTT	CASTPGREGQTDTQYF
TRBD1	TRBV25-1	TRBJ1-1	-	TGTGCCAGCAGTCCGGGACAGGGAAACACTGAAGCTTTCTTT	CASSPGQGNTEAFF
-	TRBV2	TRBJ2-5	-	TGTGCCAGCGAACAGGGACGGGGAGAGACCCAGTACTTC	CASEQGRGETQYF
TRBD1	TRBV9	TRBJ2-7	-	TGTGCCAGCAGCGTCGGGACAGGGGGACTCTACGAGCAGTACTTC	CASSVGTGGLYEQYF
TRBD1	TRBV11-1	TRBJ1-1	-	TGTGCCAGCAGCCAACGGACAGGGACCACTGAAGCTTTCTTT	CASSQRTGTTEAFF
TRBD1	TRBV7-2	TRBJ1-4	-	TGTGCCAGCAGCTCCTCCGGGACAGGAGGAGGTCGTGAAAAACTGTTTTTT	CASSSSGTGGGREKLFF
-	TRBV6-4	TRBJ2-2	-	TGTGCCAGCAGTCCCGCCCTAGAAACCGGGGAGCTGTTTTTT	CASSPALETGELFF
-	TRBV7-7	TRBJ2-5	once	TGTGCCAGCAGCCTAAGGTCCCTAGCGAAAGAGACCCAGTACTTC	CASSLRSLAKETQYF
TRBD1	TRBV7-9	TRBJ1-1	-	TGTGCCAGCAGCTTAAGGGGGCAGGACACTGAAGCTTTCTTT	CASSLRGQDTEAFF
TRBD1	TRBV5-4	TRBJ1-5	-	TGTGCCAGCAGCCGGGGACAGGGGAATCAGCCCCAGCATTTT	CASSRGQGNQPQHF
-	TRBV5-8	TRBJ1-2	-	TGTGCCAGCAGCTTGTTCGGTTATGGCTACACCTTC	CASSLFGYGYTF
-	TRBV18	TRBJ1-1	once	TGTGCCAGCTCACCAGCCCTTTCGCCCCGTCTACGAGCTTTCTTT	CASSPALSPRLRAFF
TRBD1	TRBV7-3	TRBJ2-1	-	TGTGCCAGCAGCCCAGGGGGTAGCCGGCATGAGCAGTTCTTC	CASSPGGSRHEQFF
TRBD1	TRBV6-1	TRBJ2-1	-	TGTGCCAGCAGTGGAGGGACAGGGGTGGTCAATGAGCAGTTCTTC	CASSGGTGVVNEQFF
TRBD1	TRBV27	TRBJ2-7	-	TGTGCCAGCAGTCTCGGGGACAGGCACGAGCAGTACTTC	CASSLGDRHEQYF